These T cell receptor beta chains were read from a single sample in a study of CD8 T cells in ankylosing spondylitis. Via MiXCR, TCRdb re-called the 5' RACE reads, giving one row per CDR3 protein. Found here are about 510,000 distinct CDR3 sequences, about 5.4% of them singletons; the top ten hold approximately 4%. The sequencing sample was made of blood, either unsorted or a sorted T cell fraction (not recorded which). Receptors originate from a male donor with ankylosing spondylitis. Each CDR3 is given with its conserved first and last residue. The order of the fields is V gene, D gene, clone size, J gene, CDR3 DNA, CDR3 protein. D genes are given only for firm matches. A row's size may be missing; if present it is once, few, many or a size class.

>TRBV30|.|many|TRBJ2-7
TGTGCCTGGAGCACCTACGAGCAGTACTTC
CAWSTYEQYF
>TRBV18|.|many|TRBJ2-5
TGTGCCAGCTCACCAAGGGGCACCAGAGAGACCCAGTACTTC
CASSPRGTRETQYF
>TRBV27|TRBD2|few|TRBJ2-7
TGTGCCAGCAGTGGGCCCCTAGCGGGAGTTCTCCGCGAGCAGTACTTC
CASSGPLAGVLREQYF
>TRBV3-1|.|few|TRBJ2-5
TGTGCCAGCAGACTTCGACAGGGGAGGGAAGAGACCCAGTACTTC
CASRLRQGREETQYF
>TRBV20-1|TRBD2|many|TRBJ2-3
TGCAGTGCTAGCGGGAGGGCAGATACGCAGTATTTT
CSASGRADTQYF
>TRBV20-1|TRBD1|many|TRBJ1-1
TGCAGTGCCAGGAACCCTTCGACAGGGGAAAACACTGAAGCTTTCTTT
CSARNPSTGENTEAFF
>TRBV7-9|.|many|TRBJ2-7
TGTGCCAGCAGCCCAGGGACTGCTAGCTCCTACGAGCAGTACTTC
CASSPGTASSYEQYF
>TRBV3-1|.|many|TRBJ1-1
TGTGCCAGCAGCCAAGAATCGATATCTGAAGCTTTCTTT
CASSQESISEAFF
>TRBV20-1|TRBD1|many|TRBJ2-7
TGCAGTGCTTATAGGGGACAGGGCCCCTACGAGCAGTACTTC
CSAYRGQGPYEQYF
>TRBV20-1|TRBD2|many|TRBJ2-5
TGCAGTGCTAGAGATCGGCGGCGGGGGGGCCGAGAGACCCAGTACTTC
CSARDRRRGGRETQYF
>TRBV28|.|.|TRBJ1-1
TGTGCCAGCAGTTTAGGAGGGGCCAAGAACACTGAAGCTTTCTTT
CASSLGGAKNTEAFF
>TRBV10-3|TRBD1|many|TRBJ2-7
TGTGCCATCACCGGACAGGGTCGGGACGAGCAGTACTTC
CAITGQGRDEQYF
>TRBV2|TRBD1|few|TRBJ1-2
TGTGCCAGCAGCCGGGACAGGGTGAACTATGGCTACACCTTC
CASSRDRVNYGYTF
>TRBV11-1|TRBD2|many|TRBJ2-2
TGTGCCAGCAGGATAGGACTAGAAGCGTCCTCGAACACCGGGGAGCTGTTTTTT
CASRIGLEASSNTGELFF
>TRBV19|.|many|TRBJ2-2
TGTGCCAGTAGGCCTAGGGGGTCGAACACCGGGGAGCTGTTTTTT
CASRPRGSNTGELFF
>TRBV19|.|few|TRBJ2-1
TGTGCCAGCCGGAGATACGGGGGCTCCTACAATGAGCAGTTCTTC
CASRRYGGSYNEQFF
>TRBV12-3/TRBV12-4|.|many|TRBJ2-3
TGTGCCAGCACCCTGACATCTACTAGCACAGATACGCAGTATTTT
CASTLTSTSTDTQYF
>TRBV5-1|.|many|TRBJ2-3
TGCGCCAGCAGCTTGGCCCCTACCACAGATACGCAGTATTTT
CASSLAPTTDTQYF
>TRBV5-1|.|.|TRBJ2-5
TGCGCCAGCAGCCCGACAGTCCAAGAGACCCAGTACTTC
CASSPTVQETQYF
>TRBV7-9|.|.|TRBJ2-2
TGTGCCAGCAGCTTGCCCACGAGGTGGGAGCTGTTTTTT
CASSLPTRWELFF